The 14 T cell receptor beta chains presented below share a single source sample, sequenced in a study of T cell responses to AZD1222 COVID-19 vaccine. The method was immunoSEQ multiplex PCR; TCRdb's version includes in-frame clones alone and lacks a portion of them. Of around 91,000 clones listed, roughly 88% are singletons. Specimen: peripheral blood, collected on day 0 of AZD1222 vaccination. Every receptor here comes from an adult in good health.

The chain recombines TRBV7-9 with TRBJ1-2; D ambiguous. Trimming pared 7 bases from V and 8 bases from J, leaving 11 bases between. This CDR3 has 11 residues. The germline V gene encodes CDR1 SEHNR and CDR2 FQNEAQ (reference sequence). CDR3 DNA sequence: TGTGCCAGCACCTCCTTGGGGGGCTACACCTTC. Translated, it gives CASTSLGGYTF.

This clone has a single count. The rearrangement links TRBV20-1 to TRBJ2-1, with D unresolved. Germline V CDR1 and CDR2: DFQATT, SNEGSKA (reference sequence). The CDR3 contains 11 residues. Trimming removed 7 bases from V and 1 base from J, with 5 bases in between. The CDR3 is CSGVSYNEQFF. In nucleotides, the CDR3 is TGCAGTGGAGTGTCCTACAATGAGCAGTTCTTC.

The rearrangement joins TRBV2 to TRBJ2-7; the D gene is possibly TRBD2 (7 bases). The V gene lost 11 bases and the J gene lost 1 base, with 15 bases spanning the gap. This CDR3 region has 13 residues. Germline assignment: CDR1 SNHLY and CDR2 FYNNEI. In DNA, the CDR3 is TGTGCCTCGGGGGGCGGGAATTCCTACGAGCAGTACTTC. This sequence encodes CASGGGNSYEQYF. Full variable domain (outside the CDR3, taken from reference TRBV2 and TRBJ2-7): EPEVTQTPSHQVTQMGQEVILRCVPISNHLYFYWYRQILGQKVEFLVSFYNNEISEKSEIFDDQFSVERPDGSNFTLKIRSTKLEDSAMYFCASGGGNSYEQYFGPGTRLTVT.

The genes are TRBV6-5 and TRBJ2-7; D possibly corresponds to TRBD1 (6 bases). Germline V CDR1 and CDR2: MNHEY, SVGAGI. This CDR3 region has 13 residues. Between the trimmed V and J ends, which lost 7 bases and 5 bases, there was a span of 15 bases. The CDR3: CASKGQNTDEQYF. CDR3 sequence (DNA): TGTGCCAGCAAGGGACAAAATACCGACGAGCAGTACTTC.

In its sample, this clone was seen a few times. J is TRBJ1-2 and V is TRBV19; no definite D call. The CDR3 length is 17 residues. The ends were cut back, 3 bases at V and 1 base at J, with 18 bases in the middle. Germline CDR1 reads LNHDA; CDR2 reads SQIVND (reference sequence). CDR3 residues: CASSILNYRRSNYGYTF. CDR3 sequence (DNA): TGTGCCAGTAGTATCCTGAACTACCGCCGGAGTAACTATGGCTACACCTTC.

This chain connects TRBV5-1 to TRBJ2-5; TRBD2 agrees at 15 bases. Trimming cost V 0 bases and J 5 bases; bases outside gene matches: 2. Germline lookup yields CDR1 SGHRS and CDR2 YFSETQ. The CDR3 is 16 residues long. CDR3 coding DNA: TGCGCCAGCAGCTTGGCCGGGACTAGCGGGGGGGAGACCCAGTACTTC. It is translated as CASSLAGTSGGETQYF.

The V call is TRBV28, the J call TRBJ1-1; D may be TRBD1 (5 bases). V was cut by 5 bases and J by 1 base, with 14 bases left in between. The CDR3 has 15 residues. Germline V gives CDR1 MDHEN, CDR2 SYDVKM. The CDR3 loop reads CASSQPKGKNTEAFF. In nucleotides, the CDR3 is TGTGCCAGCAGTCAACCAAAGGGGAAGAACACTGAAGCTTTCTTT.

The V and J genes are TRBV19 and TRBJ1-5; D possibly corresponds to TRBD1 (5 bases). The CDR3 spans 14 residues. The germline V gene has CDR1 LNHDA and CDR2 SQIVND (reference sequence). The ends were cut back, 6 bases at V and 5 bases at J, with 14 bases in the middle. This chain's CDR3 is CASRSNRPYQPQHF. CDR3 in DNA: TGTGCCAGTAGGAGCAACAGGCCCTATCAGCCCCAGCATTTT.

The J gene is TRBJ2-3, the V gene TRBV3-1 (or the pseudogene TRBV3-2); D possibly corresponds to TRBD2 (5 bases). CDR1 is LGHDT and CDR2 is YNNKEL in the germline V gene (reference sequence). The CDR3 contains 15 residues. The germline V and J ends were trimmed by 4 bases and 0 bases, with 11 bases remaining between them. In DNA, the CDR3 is TGTGCCAGCAGCCCCAGCGGAGCTAGCACAGATACGCAGTATTTT. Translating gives CASSPSGASTDTQYF.

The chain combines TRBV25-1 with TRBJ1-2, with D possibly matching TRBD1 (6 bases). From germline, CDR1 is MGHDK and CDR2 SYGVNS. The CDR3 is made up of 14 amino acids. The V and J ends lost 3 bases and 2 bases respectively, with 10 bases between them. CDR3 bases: TGTGCCAGCAGTGATTGGGGGGCGAACTATGGCTACACCTTC. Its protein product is CASSDWGANYGYTF.

This chain's CDR3 is CASSYVKGFMNTEAFF. In DNA form, the CDR3 reads TGTGCCAGCAGTTACGTGAAGGGGTTCATGAACACTGAAGCTTTCTTT. V usage is TRBV6-2 or TRBV6-3 and J usage is TRBJ1-1; D is perhaps TRBD1 (5 bases). Germline V gene lookup returns CDR1 MNHEY and CDR2 SVGEGT. This CDR3 contains 16 residues. The V gene lost 2 bases and the J gene lost 0 bases, with 13 bases spanning the gap.

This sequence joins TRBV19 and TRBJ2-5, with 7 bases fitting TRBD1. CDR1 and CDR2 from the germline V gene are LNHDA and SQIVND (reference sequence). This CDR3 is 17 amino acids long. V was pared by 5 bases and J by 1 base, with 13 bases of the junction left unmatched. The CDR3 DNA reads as TGTGCCAGTAGTCCTAGACAGGGCCTATCCTTCCAAGAGACCCAGTACTTC. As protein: CASSPRQGLSFQETQYF. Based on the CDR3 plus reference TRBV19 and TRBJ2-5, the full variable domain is DGGITQSPKYLFRKEGQNVTLSCEQNLNHDAMYWYRQDPGQGLRLIYYSQIVNDFQKGDIAEGYSVSREKKESFPLTVTSAQKNPTAFYLCASSPRQGLSFQETQYFGPGTRLLVL.

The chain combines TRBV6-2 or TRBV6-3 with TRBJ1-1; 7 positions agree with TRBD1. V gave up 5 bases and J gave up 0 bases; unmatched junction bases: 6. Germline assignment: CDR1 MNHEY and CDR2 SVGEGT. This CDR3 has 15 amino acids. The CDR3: CASSPGGTLNTEAFF. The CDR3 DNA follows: TGTGCCAGCAGTCCAGGGGGGACACTGAACACTGAAGCTTTCTTT.

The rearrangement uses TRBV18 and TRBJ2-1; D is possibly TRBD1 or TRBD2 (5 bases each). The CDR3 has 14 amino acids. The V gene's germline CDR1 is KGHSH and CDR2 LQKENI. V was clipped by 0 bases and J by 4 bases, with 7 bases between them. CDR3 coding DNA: TGTGCCAGCTCACCACCAGAGGGGTACAATGAGCAGTTCTTC. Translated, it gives CASSPPEGYNEQFF.